Described below is a single T cell receptor beta chain sequence and its context. Its specificity is not known. TCRdb's table, derived via immunoSEQ multiplex PCR, lists solely in-frame clones and lacks some. The sample holds around 26,000 clones; around four fifths are singletons and the top ten take less than 25%. This record belongs to a study of lymphopenia after photon versus proton radiotherapy. The CDR3 totals 15 residues. Trimming cost V 2 bases and J 6 bases; bases outside gene matches: 10. CDR1 is MNHEY and CDR2 is SMNVEV in the germline V gene (reference sequence). Overall study results and limits: Post-nadir diversity loss with photons came from oligoclonal expansion, particularly CD8+ Temra cells. Under photons, naive T cells and diversity fell while effector/memory populations rose. Only patients who died were analyzed for survival; proton advantage is unproven.

Sequencing was performed on peripheral blood, taken from a patient treated with proton-based radiotherapy. This receptor was identified in a woman aged 70-85 years with pancreatic cancer. The chain has TRBV27 and TRBJ2-7; 7 bases are a match to TRBD2. The CDR3 DNA reads as TGTGCCAGCAGTTTAGCGGGAGCGTTTCCACTCGAGCAGTACTTC. It yields the protein CASSLAGAFPLEQYF.